The 2 T cell receptor beta chains reported below all come from one sample, sequenced in a study of T cells in women clearing cervical HPV infection. Data came from immunoSEQ multiplex PCR; TCRdb stores just in-frame clones and leaves some out. The sample totals 48,000 or so clones. Sequencing used blood buffy coat. The receptors here all came from a woman between 18 and 70 years old with a cervical HPV16 infection that either progressed to CIN3+ or cleared (not recorded which).

Notes on this clone: The read terminates 3 residues ahead of where the CDR3 ends, so the germline J gene completes it. This sequence joins TRBV6-2 or TRBV6-3 and TRBJ1-2; D is unclear. Trimming took 2 bases from V and 4 from J, leaving 8 bases between them. This CDR3 spans 13 amino acids. Germline values: CDR1 MNHEY, CDR2 SVGEGT. The sequenced CDR3 bases are TGTGCCAGCAGTTACGGTGTTAGCTATGGC. This translates into CASSYGVSYG. The whole CDR3 region reads CASSYGVSYGYTF.

Details on this clone: The sequence runs out 3 residues before the end of the CDR3; the remainder is reconstructed from the germline J gene. The chain combines TRBV20-1 with TRBJ2-7; tentative D call: TRBD2 (7 bases). The CDR3 has 12 residues. Trimming shortened V by 5 bases and J by 6 bases, and 14 bases separated the two germline ends. Germline CDR1 and CDR2: DFQATT and SNEGSKA (reference sequence). CDR3 protein: CSAGGADIEQYF. Partial CDR3 DNA: TGCAGTGCTGGGGGGGCAGATATCGAG.